This TCR beta chain derives from a study of T cells in women clearing cervical HPV infection. General study points: It is unknown whether associations predate infection; no effector/memory or HPV-specific sorting. CIN3+ cases had significantly higher TCR repertoire richness than controls, but evenness did not differ.

Assay: immunoSEQ multiplex PCR; the TCRdb copy retains only in-frame clones and omits some. The sample's table shows around 19,000 clones. Concerning this clone: Its specificity is unknown. With the read ending 3 residues before the CDR3 end, the germline J gene is used to fill in that end.

Per the germline V gene, CDR1 is SNHLY and CDR2 is FYNNEI. This CDR3 has 14 amino acids. The receptor was isolated from a woman aged 18-70 years with a cervical HPV16 infection that either progressed to CIN3+ or cleared (not recorded which). Sequenced input: blood buffy coat. The chain couples TRBV2 to TRBJ2-3; maybe TRBD2 (6 bases). The CDR3 spells CASSTGGAQETQYF. The sequenced CDR3 bases are TGTGCCAGCAGTACAGGCGGGGCCCAAGAGACG.